This T cell receptor (beta chain) is drawn from a study of CD8+ T cells in alopecia areata. Separation by sorting yielded CD4+ and CD8+ T cells from PBMCs. RNA was isolated and reverse transcribed to cDNA, the sequencing template. TCRdb keeps only in-frame clones here, not all; method: immunoSEQ multiplex PCR. This table has about 200,000 clones, roughly three fifths appearing once. Germline V gene data show CDR1 as LNHNV and CDR2 as YYDKDF (reference sequence). Trimming cost V 5 bases and J 6 bases, with 17 bases left between them. The CDR3 is 15 residues long. On this clone: Its antigen is not known.

Study findings and constraints: When scalp samples are sequenced, resident alphabeta T cells of normal skin are also captured. Relative to mice, TCR sharing across patients was less clear, a difference possibly HLA-related. Elevated clonality characterized lesional scalp relative to normal scalp, particularly in alopecia totalis/universalis.

The origin of this receptor is a human donor in good health. The sequenced sample consisted of CD8+ T cells sorted from blood. The chain joins TRBV15 to TRBJ1-5; D is possibly TRBD1 (5 bases). The CDR3 DNA sequence: TGTGCCACCAGCGTCGGGACCGGGGGGAGTCAGCCCCAGCATTTT. This codes for CATSVGTGGSQPQHF.